Listed below are T cell receptor beta chains from one sample, sequenced in a study of blood T cell repertoires in COVID-19. The protocol was immunoSEQ multiplex PCR, while the TCRdb copy is restricted to in-frame clones and leaves out a portion. The sample consists of 350,000 to 500,000 clones, about 90% of them appearing once. Sequenced input: peripheral blood. The receptors were sampled from a young man with COVID-19, enrolled during active disease. CDR3s include the opening cysteine and the closing phenylalanine or tryptophan. Fields, in order: J gene, V gene, D gene, clone size, CDR3 DNA, CDR3 protein. The D gene is left open where the match is weak. Not every row has a clone size; where given, it reads once, few, many or a size class.

J gene: TRBJ2-6; V gene: TRBV7-8; D gene: TRBD1; clone size: NA; CDR3 DNA: TGTGCCAGCAGCTTAGGTCAAGGGCCCCGACAGGGCCCTTCTGGGGCCAACGTCCTGACTTTC; CDR3 protein: CASSLGQGPRQGPSGANVLTF
J gene: TRBJ2-7; V gene: TRBV29-1; D gene: NA; clone size: NA; CDR3 DNA: TGCAGCGTTCAGCTGGGGCCCTACGAGCAGTACTTC; CDR3 protein: CSVQLGPYEQYF
J gene: TRBJ2-5; V gene: TRBV11-3; D gene: TRBD1; clone size: once; CDR3 DNA: TGTGCCAGCAGCTTCTCCTCTGGACAGGGGGCTGAGACCCAGTACTTC; CDR3 protein: CASSFSSGQGAETQYF
J gene: TRBJ2-7; V gene: TRBV5-4; D gene: TRBD1; clone size: NA; CDR3 DNA: TGTGCCAGCAGCCTGCCGGGACAGGGATTCGAGCAGTACTTC; CDR3 protein: CASSLPGQGFEQYF
J gene: TRBJ1-2; V gene: TRBV29-1; D gene: TRBD1; clone size: NA; CDR3 DNA: TGCAGCGTACCGGGACAGGGGGCTAACTATGGCTACACCTTC; CDR3 protein: CSVPGQGANYGYTF
J gene: TRBJ1-2; V gene: TRBV5-1; D gene: TRBD1; clone size: NA; CDR3 DNA: TGCGCCAGCAGCGCCACAGGGGATGGCTACACCTTC; CDR3 protein: CASSATGDGYTF
J gene: TRBJ2-7; V gene: TRBV11-3; D gene: TRBD2; clone size: NA; CDR3 DNA: TGTGCCACCGGACGCGGGACTAACACAGAGCAGTACTTC; CDR3 protein: CATGRGTNTEQYF
J gene: TRBJ1-5; V gene: TRBV20-1; D gene: TRBD1; clone size: NA; CDR3 DNA: TGCAGTGCTAGTTACGGGGACAGGGTTCATTTT; CDR3 protein: CSASYGDRVHF
J gene: TRBJ2-7; V gene: TRBV5-4; D gene: TRBD1; clone size: NA; CDR3 DNA: TGTGCCAGCAGCCCAGGGACAGGGGAAAAGCGCTACGAGCAGTACTTC; CDR3 protein: CASSPGTGEKRYEQYF
J gene: TRBJ1-1; V gene: TRBV3-1/TRBV3-2; D gene: NA; clone size: NA; CDR3 DNA: TGTGCCAGCAGTACTGACAGTTACACTGAAGCTTTCTTT; CDR3 protein: CASSTDSYTEAFF
J gene: TRBJ2-2; V gene: TRBV5-1; D gene: NA; clone size: NA; CDR3 DNA: TGCGCCAGCAGCCTCCGGGTAGCGGTGAACACCGGGGAGCTGTTTTTT; CDR3 protein: CASSLRVAVNTGELFF
J gene: TRBJ2-5; V gene: TRBV13; D gene: NA; clone size: NA; CDR3 DNA: TGTGCCAGCAGCTTGGACAACCAAGAGACCCAGTACTTC; CDR3 protein: CASSLDNQETQYF
J gene: TRBJ1-1; V gene: TRBV13; D gene: NA; clone size: NA; CDR3 DNA: TGTGCCAGCAGCCCCCGATTTGCGGACACTGAAGCTTTCTTT; CDR3 protein: CASSPRFADTEAFF
J gene: TRBJ2-7; V gene: TRBV6-5; D gene: NA; clone size: NA; CDR3 DNA: TGTGCCAGCAGCCCAATGGGGCGGAGTGATTACGAGCAGTACTTC; CDR3 protein: CASSPMGRSDYEQYF
J gene: TRBJ1-2; V gene: TRBV6-2/TRBV6-3; D gene: NA; clone size: NA; CDR3 DNA: TGTGCCAGCAGTTCCGGGGGATACTATGGCTACACCTTC; CDR3 protein: CASSSGGYYGYTF
J gene: TRBJ1-1; V gene: TRBV2; D gene: NA; clone size: NA; CDR3 DNA: TGTGCCAGCAGTGAAGAAAGTCAGAAGAACACTGAAGCTTTCTTT; CDR3 protein: CASSEESQKNTEAFF
J gene: TRBJ2-3; V gene: TRBV19; D gene: NA; clone size: NA; CDR3 DNA: TGTGCCAGTAGTAGAGTTTCCACAGATACGCAGTATTTT; CDR3 protein: CASSRVSTDTQYF
J gene: TRBJ2-3; V gene: TRBV9; D gene: NA; clone size: NA; CDR3 DNA: TGTGCCAGCAGCGTAGACACAGCCACAGATACGCAGTATTTT; CDR3 protein: CASSVDTATDTQYF
J gene: TRBJ2-7; V gene: TRBV6-5; D gene: NA; clone size: NA; CDR3 DNA: TGTGCCAGCATTCCTTGGAGGGACAGAGCCTACGAGCAGTACTTC; CDR3 protein: CASIPWRDRAYEQYF
J gene: TRBJ2-2; V gene: TRBV15; D gene: NA; clone size: NA; CDR3 DNA: TGTGCCACCAGCTCCGGAGGGGCCACGAACACCGGGGAGCTGTTTTTT; CDR3 protein: CATSSGGATNTGELFF
J gene: TRBJ2-2; V gene: TRBV7-6; D gene: NA; clone size: NA; CDR3 DNA: TGTGCCAGCAGCGTCCCCGGGACGCGGGAAATTCGGAGGGAGCTGTTTTTT; CDR3 protein: CASSVPGTREIRRELFF
J gene: TRBJ2-3; V gene: TRBV4-1; D gene: NA; clone size: once; CDR3 DNA: TGCGCCAGCAGCCCTGGGGCCTTCCAGGATACGCAGTATTTT; CDR3 protein: CASSPGAFQDTQYF
J gene: TRBJ1-2; V gene: TRBV6-5; D gene: NA; clone size: NA; CDR3 DNA: TGTGCCAGCAGTAACGGACGGACTACCTATGGCTACACCTTC; CDR3 protein: CASSNGRTTYGYTF
J gene: TRBJ2-3; V gene: TRBV6-5; D gene: TRBD2; clone size: NA; CDR3 DNA: TGTGCCACCCAGGGACTAGCGGGCACAGATACGCAGTATTTT; CDR3 protein: CATQGLAGTDTQYF